The 17 T cell receptor beta chains presented below share a single source sample, sequenced in a study of T cells after posttransplantation cyclophosphamide. Data came from immunoSEQ multiplex PCR; TCRdb stores just in-frame clones and leaves some out. The sample holds 20,000 to 25,000 clones; approximately 73% are singletons and the top ten take 0.6% to 0.8%. Sequencing input: memory CD4+ T cells sorted from PBMCs. The source of these receptors is a woman in her sixties in good health, CMV-negative, and a related stem cell transplant donor.

V usage is TRBV6-1 and J usage is TRBJ1-6; D might be TRBD1 (6 bases). There are 15 residues in the CDR3. Germline CDR1 reads MNHNS; CDR2 reads SASEGT. V lost 6 bases and J 6 bases, leaving 15 bases between the germline ends. Here the CDR3 DNA reads TGTGCCAGCAGGGTTGGGGGGGGCATTAATTCACCCCTCCACTTT. Encoded protein: CASRVGGGINSPLHF.

This chain links TRBV14 with TRBJ1-5; D is ambiguous. From germline, CDR1 is SGHDN and CDR2 FVKESK. The CDR3 runs 14 residues. The ends were cut back, 2 bases at V and 7 bases at J, with 12 bases in the middle. The CDR3 DNA is TGTGCCAGCAGCCAAATATCAGCGGCCCAGCCCCAGCATTTT. Amino acids: CASSQISAAQPQHF.

V is TRBV6-4 and J is TRBJ2-5; the match to TRBD1 covers 9 bases. The better agreement between TRBJ2-7 and the DNA end casts doubt on the J call. CDR1 is MRHNA and CDR2 is SNTAGT in the germline V gene. The CDR3 consists of 16 residues. The CDR3 loop reads CASSLKPGTGIGEQYF. CDR3 nucleotide sequence: TGTGCCAGCAGTCTAAAACCCGGGACAGGGATCGGCGAGCAGTACTTC.

The CDR3 loop is CAGGQGGEQYF. The CDR3 DNA is TGTGCCGGGGGACAGGGAGGCGAGCAGTACTTC. This chain joins TRBV18 and TRBJ2-7, with 9 bases identical to TRBD1. Unmatched junction bases numbered 5, after V lost 11 bases and J lost 6 bases. Per germline, CDR1 KGHSH and CDR2 LQKENI. This CDR3 contains 11 residues. The variable domain in full, completed from reference TRBV18 and TRBJ2-7, reads NAGVMQNPRHLVRRRGQEARLRCSPMKGHSHVYWYRQLPEEGLKFMVYLQKENIIDESGMPKERFSAEFPKEGPSILRIQQVVRGDSAAYFCAGGQGGEQYFGPGTRLTVT.

V is TRBV30 and J is TRBJ2-1; 11 bases are a match to TRBD2. V lost 3 bases to trimming and J lost 7 bases; unmatched junction nucleotides: 8. This CDR3 is 15 amino acids long. CDR1 and CDR2 (germline): GTSNPN, SVGIG (reference sequence). The chain's CDR3 is CAWRPLAGVANEQFF. CDR3 nucleotides: TGTGCCTGGAGGCCACTAGCGGGAGTGGCTAATGAGCAGTTCTTC.

The chain has TRBV5-1 and TRBJ2-5; 8 positions match TRBD2. The CDR3 consists of 16 residues. From germline, CDR1 is SGHRS and CDR2 YFSETQ. With V trimmed by 4 bases and J by 2 bases, 10 bases remained unmatched. This CDR3 reads CASSPGGTAGQETQYF. Written as DNA, the CDR3 is TGCGCCAGCAGCCCGGGAGGGACCGCGGGACAAGAGACCCAGTACTTC.

The chain has TRBV6-5 and TRBJ2-7, with D possibly TRBD1 on 6 matching bases. Germline CDR1 MNHEY, CDR2 SVGAGI. V dropped 5 bases and J dropped 0 bases, with 11 bases sitting between them. This CDR3 spans 14 amino acids. The CDR3 DNA sequence: TGTGCCAGCAGTGGGACATGGAGCTCCTACGAGCAGTACTTC. Protein: CASSGTWSSYEQYF.

The chain employs TRBV7-9 and TRBJ1-4; 7 nucleotides match TRBD1. The germline V gene encodes CDR1 SEHNR and CDR2 FQNEAQ (reference sequence). The junction had 1 base not matched to a gene; V was cut back by 3 bases and J by 3 bases. The CDR3 runs to 14 residues. Written as DNA, the CDR3 is TGTGCCAGCAGCTTCGGACAGGCTAATGAAAAACTGTTTTTT. This codes for CASSFGQANEKLFF.

The genes are TRBV7-9 and TRBJ2-1; D is unclear. Trimming left V 0 bases short and J 2 bases short, with 8 bases between. CDR3 length equals 15 residues. Germline V gene lookup returns CDR1 SEHNR and CDR2 FQNEAQ (reference sequence). CDR3 amino acids: CASSLATSPYNEQFF. In nucleotides, the CDR3 is TGTGCCAGCAGCTTAGCAACTTCCCCCTACAATGAGCAGTTCTTC.

V and J are TRBV7-8 and TRBJ2-5; 14 bases align to TRBD2. Germline CDR1 SGHVS, CDR2 FQNEAQ. The CDR3 runs 17 residues. J lost 5 bases, V lost 5 bases, and 10 bases had no gene match. The CDR3 sequence: CASSTWTSGGTEETQYF. CDR3 sequence (DNA): TGTGCCAGCAGCACGTGGACTAGCGGGGGGACAGAGGAGACCCAGTACTTC.

This clone was seen only once. The J gene is TRBJ2-5, the V gene TRBV2, with 9 bases matching TRBD2. The CDR3 sequence is 16 residues long. With 4 bases clipped from V and 1 base from J, the junction kept 7 bases outside the gene matches. Germline V gene data show CDR1 as SNHLY and CDR2 as FYNNEI. The CDR3 loop is CASSVQAGGPQETQYF. CDR3 nucleotide sequence: TGTGCCAGCAGTGTTCAGGCGGGAGGGCCCCAAGAGACCCAGTACTTC.

The V gene is TRBV2, the J gene TRBJ1-2; D possibly corresponds to TRBD1 (6 bases). Germline V CDR1 and CDR2: SNHLY, FYNNEI. Trimming left V 10 bases short and J 4 bases short, with 19 bases between. This CDR3 has 14 amino acids. CDR3 DNA: TGTGCCACCCACCTAGGGGGGGTGGGCTATGGCTACACCTTC. Translating gives CATHLGGVGYGYTF.

The rearrangement links TRBV4-2 to TRBJ1-1; D not resolved. Germline lookup yields CDR1 LGHNA and CDR2 YNFKEQ. CDR3 size: 14 residues. The V end was cut by 1 base, the J end by 3 bases, with 9 bases between. CDR3 in DNA: TGTGCCAGCAGCCAAGCGTGGCAGGACACTGAAGCTTTCTTT. It codes for CASSQAWQDTEAFF.

The gene calls are TRBV7-2 and TRBJ2-7; TRBD1 agrees at 7 bases. The CDR3 is 13 amino acids. Germline V gene lookup returns CDR1 SGHTA and CDR2 FQGNSA. V was pared by 7 bases and J by 2 bases, with 5 bases of the junction left unmatched. The CDR3 region has the DNA TGTGCCAGCACCCACAGGGGCCCCTACGAGCAGTACTTC. This sequence encodes CASTHRGPYEQYF. Variable domain in full (rest from reference TRBV7-2 and TRBJ2-7): GAGVSQSPSNKVTEKGKDVELRCDPISGHTALYWYRQSLGQGLEFLIYFQGNSAPDKSGLPSDRFSAERTGGSVSTLTIQRTQQEDSAVYLCASTHRGPYEQYFGPGTRLTVT.

The CDR3 region is CASSLLFTGTYEQYF. CDR3 DNA sequence: TGTGCCAGCAGTTTACTCTTCACGGGTACCTACGAGCAGTACTTC. The chain has TRBV27 and TRBJ2-7; no clear D. The CDR3 is 15 amino acids. Germline CDR1 is MNHEY and CDR2 is SMNVEV (reference sequence). Trimming stripped 2 bases from V and 2 bases from J, with 13 bases between.

The chain is built from TRBV11-2 and TRBJ2-7; no firm D call. CDR3 length equals 11 residues. V lost 5 bases and J lost 3, with 5 bases in between. Germline loops: CDR1 SGHAT, CDR2 FQNNGV. CDR3 loop: CASSQYYEQYF. The CDR3, as DNA: TGTGCCAGCAGCCAGTACTACGAGCAGTACTTC.

V is TRBV4-2 and J is TRBJ2-2; tentative D call: TRBD2 (6 bases). V was cut by 4 bases and J by 5 bases, with 14 bases left in between. Germline loops: CDR1 LGHNA, CDR2 YNFKEQ. The CDR3 has 15 amino acids. In DNA, the CDR3 is TGTGCCAGCAGCCCCGAACCCGGGACTACCGGGGAGCTGTTTTTT. It yields the protein CASSPEPGTTGELFF.